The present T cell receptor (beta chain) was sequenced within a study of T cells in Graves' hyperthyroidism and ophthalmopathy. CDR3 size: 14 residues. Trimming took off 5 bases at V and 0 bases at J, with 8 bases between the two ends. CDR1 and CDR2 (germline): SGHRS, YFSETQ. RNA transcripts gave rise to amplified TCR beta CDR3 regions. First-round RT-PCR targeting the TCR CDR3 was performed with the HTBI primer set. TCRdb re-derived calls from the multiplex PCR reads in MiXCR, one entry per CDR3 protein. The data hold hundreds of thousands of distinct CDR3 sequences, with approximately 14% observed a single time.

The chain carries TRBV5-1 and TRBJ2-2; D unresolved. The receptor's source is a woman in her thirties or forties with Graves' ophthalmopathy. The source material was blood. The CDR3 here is CASSKISNTGELFF. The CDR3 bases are TGCGCCAGCAGTAAGATCTCGAACACCGGGGAGCTGTTTTTT.